This T cell receptor beta chain came from a study of shared clonotypes between healthy human individuals. Findings and limits, study-wide: Sequencing depth was predicted to influence how clonotypes are shared among donors. Rarefaction indicated that sorted-subset sequencing remained incomplete although depth was large. Generally, naive subsets (rather than memory subsets) showed larger estimated richness.

Worth noting for this clone: Its matching antigen is unknown.

The assay was immunoSEQ multiplex PCR, and TCRdb's table has in-frame clones only and misses some. The table lists roughly 1,100,000 clones, approximately 68% of them singletons. The investigators split CD4+ cells into a CD45RA+ naive subset and a CD45RA-negative memory subset. The CDR3 is 15 amino acids. The germline CDR1 and CDR2 sequences are GTSNPN and SVGIG (reference sequence). V gave up 7 bases and J gave up 2 bases; unmatched junction bases: 9. The sequence was collected from a man in his late teens or twenties in good health. The chain recombines TRBV30 with TRBJ2-7, with 12 bases fitting TRBD2. Source material: memory CD4+ T cells sorted from blood. Specified subset: CD45RA-negative fraction. The CDR3 DNA sequence: TGTGCCTCAGAGTTCCCTAGCGGGAGGGCCTACGAGCAGTACTTC. Residues: CASEFPSGRAYEQYF.